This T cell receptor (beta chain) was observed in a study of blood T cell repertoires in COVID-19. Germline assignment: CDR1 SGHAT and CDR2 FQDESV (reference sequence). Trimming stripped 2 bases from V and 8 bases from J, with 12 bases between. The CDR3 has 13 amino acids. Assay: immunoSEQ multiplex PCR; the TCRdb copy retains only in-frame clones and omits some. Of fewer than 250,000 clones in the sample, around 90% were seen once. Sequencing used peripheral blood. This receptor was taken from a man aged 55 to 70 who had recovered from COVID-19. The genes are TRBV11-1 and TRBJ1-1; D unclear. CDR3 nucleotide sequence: TGTGCCAGCAGCTTAAGATCGAGATCAGAAGCTTTCTTT. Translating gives CASSLRSRSEAFF.